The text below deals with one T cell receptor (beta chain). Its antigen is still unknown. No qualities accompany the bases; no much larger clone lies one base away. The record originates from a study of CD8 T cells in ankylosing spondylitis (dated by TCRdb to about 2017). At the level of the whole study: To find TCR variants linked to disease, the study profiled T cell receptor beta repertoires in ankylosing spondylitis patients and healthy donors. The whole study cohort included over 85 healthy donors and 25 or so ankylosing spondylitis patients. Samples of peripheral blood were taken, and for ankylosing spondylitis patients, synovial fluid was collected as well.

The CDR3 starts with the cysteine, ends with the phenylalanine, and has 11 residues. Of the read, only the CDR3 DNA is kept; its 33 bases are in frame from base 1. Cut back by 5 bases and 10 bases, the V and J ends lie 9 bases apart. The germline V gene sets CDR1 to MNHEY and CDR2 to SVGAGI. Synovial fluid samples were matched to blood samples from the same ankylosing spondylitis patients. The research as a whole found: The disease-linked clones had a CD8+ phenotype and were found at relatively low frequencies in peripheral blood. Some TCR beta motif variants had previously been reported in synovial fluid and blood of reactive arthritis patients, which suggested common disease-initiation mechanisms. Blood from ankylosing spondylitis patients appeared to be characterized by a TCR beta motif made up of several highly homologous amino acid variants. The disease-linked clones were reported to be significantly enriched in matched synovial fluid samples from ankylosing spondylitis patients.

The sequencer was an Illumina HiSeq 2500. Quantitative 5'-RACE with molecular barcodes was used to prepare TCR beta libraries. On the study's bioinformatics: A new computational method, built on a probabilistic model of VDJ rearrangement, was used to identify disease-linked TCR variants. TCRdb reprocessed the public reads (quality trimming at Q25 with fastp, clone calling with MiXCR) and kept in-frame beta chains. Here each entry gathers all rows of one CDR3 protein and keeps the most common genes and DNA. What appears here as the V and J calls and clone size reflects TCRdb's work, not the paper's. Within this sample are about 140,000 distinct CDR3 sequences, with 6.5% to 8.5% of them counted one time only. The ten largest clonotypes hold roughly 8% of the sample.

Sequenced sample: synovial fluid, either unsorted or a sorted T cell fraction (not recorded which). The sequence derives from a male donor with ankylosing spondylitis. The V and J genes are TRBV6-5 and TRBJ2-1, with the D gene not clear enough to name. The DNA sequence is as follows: TGTGCCAGCAGTCATGGTGGCGAGCAGTTCTTC. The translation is CASSHGGEQFF.